This paragraph covers one T cell receptor beta chain sequence. The sample holds a few counts of this clonotype. The antigen this receptor binds is unknown. Within one base of it there is no much larger clone, and no base qualities were kept. The entry originates in a study of T-cell memory formation after mild COVID-19 (dated by TCRdb to the early 2020s). Notes on the research overall: TCR sequence clusters from the two donors were largely donor specific. In a couple of donors, T-cell clones that expanded and contracted after mild COVID-19 were tracked by sequencing TCRalpha and TCRbeta repertoires over time. The cohort comprised two young, previously healthy adult volunteers, one female and one male.

Including cysteine and phenylalanine, the CDR3 has 13 amino acids. Solely the CDR3 DNA is kept, with 39 bases framed from the first base. CDR1 and CDR2 were assigned from the germline V gene as MGHDK and SYGVNS. Relative to germline, V is 4 bases shorter and J is 6 bases shorter, with 12 bases between their ends. PBMCs were isolated by Ficoll-Paque density gradient centrifugation. On the study overall, not on this receptor specifically: Some responding clones were detected in pre-infection memory, suggesting pre-existing cross-reactive memory T cells joined the SARS-CoV-2 response. The study covered only a couple of mild cases, and larger cohorts including severe cases with pre-infection samples were considered necessary. Contracting CD4+ clones were found mainly in CM and EM memory subsets, while CD8+ clones were enriched in EMRA. From day 15 to 85, contracting clones showed balanced CD4/CD8 phenotypes, whereas a second wave of clones that expanded from day 15 to 37 leaned towards CD4+. Whether the second-wave clones peaking on day 37 were SARS-CoV-2 specific was not confirmed.

Data came from an Illumina NovaSeq 6000. TCRalpha and TCRbeta cDNA libraries were built by 5'RACE with constant-segment primers, adding sample barcodes and unique molecular identifiers. Trizol reagent was used to extract RNA from every sample. The libraries were amplified in two PCR steps, and the second step added a second sample barcode and Illumina TruSeq adapters. Sequencing of libraries was performed on an Illumina NovaSeq with 2 x 150 bp paired-end reads. The study's processing was this. Demultiplexing of reads and collapsing into UMI-guided consensus sequences were performed with migec v1.2.7. With mixcr v2.1.11, UMI consensuses were aligned to TRA and TRB V and J templates and assembled into clonotypes. Clonotypes were classified as expanded or contracted when called significant by both edgeR and NoisET, with noise models trained on biological replicates. edgeR calls used a false discovery rate-adjusted p below 0.01 and a log2 fold-change threshold of 1. As an exploratory analysis of dynamics, max-normalized trajectories of the 1000 most abundant clonotypes were examined by PCA with hierarchical clustering. Separately sequenced CD4+ and CD8+ repertoires were used to assign the CD4 or CD8 phenotype of responding clones. TCRdb reanalyzed the raw reads on its own, using fastp at Q25 for trimming and MiXCR for clone calling, and kept in-frame beta chains. CDR3 protein sequences are deduplicated, and each keeps its most common genes and DNA. V and J calls and clone size were set by TCRdb, not the authors. Present in this sample are roughly 240,000 distinct CDR3 sequences, about 17% of which were seen just once. Of the sample, 22% is held by the ten largest clones.

The sample was PBMCs or a T cell subset sorted from them (not recorded which). The receptor was isolated from a man aged 18 to 35 who had mild COVID-19 (a few samples of this study predate the infection). The sample titles of this study are shuffled in the database, so cell type and time point are left out; the donor was told from shared clones. The sequence links TRBV25-1 to TRBJ1-2; the D gene is perhaps TRBD1, from 5 matching bases. The sequenced DNA: TGTGCCAGCAGTGGGGGCCTGGGGGATGGCTACACCTTC. Translated, this is CASSGGLGDGYTF.